This TCR beta chain was identified during a study of identical twins. The study's findings and limits: For monozygotic twins, models underestimated out-of-frame TCR alpha sharing.

The cDNA had a unique molecular identifier and a template-switch universal primer site. Using its own MiXCR run on the 5' RACE reads, TCRdb lists one record per CDR3 protein. The sample shows under 350,000 distinct CDR3 sequences, more than 8% of them seen only once. This clonotype has more than one count but fewer than ten. The antigen is unknown. A further study also used this sample, focusing on yellow fever vaccine responses in identical twins. That work contributes: Reportedly, twins showed a vaccine T cell response that looked partly convergent and partly personalized.

The TCR comes from a woman under 30 in good health. The sequenced sample consisted of CD8+ T cells sorted from blood.

This CDR3 reads CASSTNGGYTF. Here the CDR3 DNA reads TGTGCCAGCAGCACAAATGGTGGCTACACCTTC. The V gene is TRBV7-2, the J gene TRBJ1-2; D ambiguous. Germline loops: CDR1 SGHTA, CDR2 FQGNSA. The CDR3 spans 11 residues. Trimming shortened V by 5 bases and J by 7 bases, and 8 bases separated the two germline ends.